The 10 T cell receptor beta chains in this list originate from one sample, sequenced in a study of cytomegalovirus exposure and HLA in healthy donors. PCR amplification relied on 60 Vbeta primers (plus 13 Jbeta primers). Clones were read by immunoSEQ multiplex PCR, and TCRdb kept only the in-frame ones, dropping some. The sample contains approximately 100,000 clones, more than 60% of which appear only once. Sequenced input: PBMCs. These receptors were obtained from a man aged 55 to 70 in good health and CMV-seropositive.

V usage is TRBV7-9 and J usage is TRBJ2-1; TRBD2 matches 7 bases. The V segment lost 5 bases and the J segment 2 bases; nucleotides outside the gene matches: 12. The CDR3 runs to 17 residues. Per germline, CDR1 SEHNR and CDR2 FQNEAQ (reference sequence). The CDR3 region has the DNA TGTGCCAGCAGCCCAGGGCTGGGGGGGATTACCTACAATGAGCAGTTCTTC. Its protein product is CASSPGLGGITYNEQFF.

The chain recombines TRBV19 with TRBJ2-5; 7 bases align to TRBD2. CDR1 is LNHDA, CDR2 SQIVND, per germline (reference sequence). Trimming at V came to 0 bases and at J to 4 bases, leaving 2 bases not matched to a gene. This CDR3 spans 14 amino acids. This CDR3 reads CASSIDGGGETQYF. The CDR3 bases are TGTGCCAGTAGTATAGATGGGGGGGGAGAGACCCAGTACTTC. Combining the CDR3 with reference TRBV19 and TRBJ2-5 gives the whole variable domain DGGITQSPKYLFRKEGQNVTLSCEQNLNHDAMYWYRQDPGQGLRLIYYSQIVNDFQKGDIAEGYSVSREKKESFPLTVTSAQKNPTAFYLCASSIDGGGETQYFGPGTRLLVL.

This clone was seen more than once but under ten times. The chain combines TRBV6-1 with TRBJ2-7; the match to TRBD2 covers 7 bases. J was trimmed by 7 bases and V by 2 bases; bases with no gene match: 5. Germline values: CDR1 MNHNS, CDR2 SASEGT. CDR3 size: 13 residues. The CDR3 sequence: CASSEIGEGEQYF. DNA of the CDR3: TGTGCCAGCAGTGAAATAGGGGAGGGGGAGCAGTACTTC.

This clone was observed once. This rearrangement joins TRBV5-1 to TRBJ2-1, with 7 bases aligning to TRBD1. The germline CDR1 and CDR2 sequences are SGHRS and YFSETQ. The CDR3 length is 14 residues. V gave up 0 bases and J gave up 7 bases; unmatched junction bases: 4. The CDR3 loop reads CASSLGDRVNEQFF. As DNA, the CDR3 is TGCGCCAGCAGCTTGGGTGACAGGGTGAATGAGCAGTTCTTC.

This chain joins TRBV11-3 and TRBJ2-1; possibly TRBD1 for D (6 bases). This CDR3 spans 12 amino acids. The germline V and J ends were trimmed by 5 bases and 7 bases, with 9 bases remaining between them. CDR1 is SGHNT, CDR2 YENEEA, per germline. As DNA, the CDR3 is TGTGCCAGCAGCCTCCAGGGGAATGAGCAGTTCTTC. Translation: CASSLQGNEQFF.

This clone was recorded once. The chain uses TRBV19 and TRBJ1-5; D might be TRBD1 (6 bases). CDR1 LNHDA and CDR2 SQIVND come from the germline V gene (reference sequence). The CDR3 runs to 15 residues. V lost 5 bases, J lost 0 bases, and 11 bases lay in between. Written as DNA, the CDR3 is TGTGCCAGTAGTGCTGGGACACTTAGCAATCAGCCCCAGCATTTT. It translates to CASSAGTLSNQPQHF.

The CDR3 nucleotides read TGTGCCAGCAGTGGAACAGGGTCTGGCTACACCTTC. Residues: CASSGTGSGYTF. The chain has TRBV9 and TRBJ1-2; D is possibly TRBD1 (6 bases). This CDR3 contains 12 residues. V gave up 5 bases and J gave up 7 bases, with 12 bases separating them. CDR1 and CDR2 from the germline V gene are SGDLS and YYNGEE.

J is TRBJ1-2 and V is TRBV23-1, with 10 bases identical to TRBD1. TRBV23-1 is noted as an ORF with a role that remains uncertain. The CDR3 covers 16 residues. The junction had 9 bases not matched to a gene; V was cut back by 4 bases and J by 4 bases. In DNA, the CDR3 is TGCGCCAGCAGTCCTAACGGGACAGGGGCTTCCTATGGCTACACCTTC. Amino acid sequence: CASSPNGTGASYGYTF.

V and J are TRBV7-2 and TRBJ2-7, with a tentative D call TRBD1 (6 bases). Germline V lookup: CDR1 SGHTA, CDR2 FQGNSA. Trimming pared 1 base from V and 3 bases from J, leaving 13 bases between. The CDR3 contains 15 residues. The CDR3 loop is CASSLEVGQFYEQYF. The CDR3 DNA sequence: TGTGCCAGCAGCTTAGAAGTCGGACAGTTCTACGAGCAGTACTTC.

The J gene is TRBJ2-7, the V gene TRBV15; D is ambiguous. This CDR3 is 14 amino acids long. Germline V lookup: CDR1 LNHNV, CDR2 YYDKDF (reference sequence). Deletions cut 5 bases from V and 4 bases from J, with 15 bases between. Here the CDR3 reads CATSSRVGIYEQYF. In nucleotides, the CDR3 is TGTGCCACCAGCTCCCGGGTCGGCATTTACGAGCAGTACTTC.